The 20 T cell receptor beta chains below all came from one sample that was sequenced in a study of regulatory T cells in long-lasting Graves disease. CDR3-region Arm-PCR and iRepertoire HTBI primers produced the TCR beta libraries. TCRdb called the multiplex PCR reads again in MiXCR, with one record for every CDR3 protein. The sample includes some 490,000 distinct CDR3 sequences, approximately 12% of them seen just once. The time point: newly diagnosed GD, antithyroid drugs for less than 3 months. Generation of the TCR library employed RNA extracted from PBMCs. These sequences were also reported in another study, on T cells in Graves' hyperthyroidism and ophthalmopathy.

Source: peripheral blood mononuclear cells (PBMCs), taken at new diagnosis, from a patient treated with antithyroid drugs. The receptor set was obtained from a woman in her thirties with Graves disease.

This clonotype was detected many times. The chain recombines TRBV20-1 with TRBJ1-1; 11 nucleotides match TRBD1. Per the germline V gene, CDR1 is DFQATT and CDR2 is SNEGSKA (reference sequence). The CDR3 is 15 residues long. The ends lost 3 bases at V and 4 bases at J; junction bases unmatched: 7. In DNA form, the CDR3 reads TGCAGTGCTAGCCCCCTGGACAGGGGGCCCACTGAAGCTTTCTTT. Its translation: CSASPLDRGPTEAFF.

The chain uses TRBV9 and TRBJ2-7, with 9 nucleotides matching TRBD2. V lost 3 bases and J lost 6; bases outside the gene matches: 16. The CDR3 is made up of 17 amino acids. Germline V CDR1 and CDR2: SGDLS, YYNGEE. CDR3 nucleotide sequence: TGTGCCAGCAGCGGGGGACCCGGGACTAGCTACTTTGGCGAGCAGTACTTC. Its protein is CASSGGPGTSYFGEQYF.

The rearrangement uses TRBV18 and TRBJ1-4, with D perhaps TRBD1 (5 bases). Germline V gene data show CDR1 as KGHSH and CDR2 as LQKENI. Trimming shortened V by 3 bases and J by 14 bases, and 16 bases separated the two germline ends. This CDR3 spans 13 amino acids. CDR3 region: CASSPTRDRGLFF. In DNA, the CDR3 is TGTGCCAGCTCACCCACACGGGACCGAGGGCTGTTTTTT.

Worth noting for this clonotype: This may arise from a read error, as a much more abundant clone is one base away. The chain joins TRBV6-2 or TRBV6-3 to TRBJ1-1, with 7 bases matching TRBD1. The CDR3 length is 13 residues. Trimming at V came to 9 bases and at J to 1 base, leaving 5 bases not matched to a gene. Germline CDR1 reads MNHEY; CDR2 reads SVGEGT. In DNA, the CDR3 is TGTGCCAGTTACAGGGGCCAGAACACTGAAGCTTTCTTT. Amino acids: CASYRGQNTEAFF.

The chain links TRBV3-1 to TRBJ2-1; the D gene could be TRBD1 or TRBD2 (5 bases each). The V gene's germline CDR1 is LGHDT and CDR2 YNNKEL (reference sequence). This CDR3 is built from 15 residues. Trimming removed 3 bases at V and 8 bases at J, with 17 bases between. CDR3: CASSHDSGSGDEQFF. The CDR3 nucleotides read TGTGCCAGCAGCCACGACAGCGGAAGCGGTGATGAGCAGTTCTTC.

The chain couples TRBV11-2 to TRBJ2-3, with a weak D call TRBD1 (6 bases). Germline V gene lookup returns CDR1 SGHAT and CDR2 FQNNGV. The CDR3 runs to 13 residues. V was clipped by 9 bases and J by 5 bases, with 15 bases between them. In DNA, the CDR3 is TGTGCCAGTACCCTTGGGGGCCTAGATACGCAGTATTTT. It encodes CASTLGGLDTQYF.

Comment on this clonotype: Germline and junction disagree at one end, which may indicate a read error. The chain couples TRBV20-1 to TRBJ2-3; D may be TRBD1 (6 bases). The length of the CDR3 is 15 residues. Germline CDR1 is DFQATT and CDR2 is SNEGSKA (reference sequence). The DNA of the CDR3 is TGCAGTGCGAGAGAGCAGGGGCGATTCACAGATACGCAGTATTTT. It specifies CSAREQGRFTDTQYF.

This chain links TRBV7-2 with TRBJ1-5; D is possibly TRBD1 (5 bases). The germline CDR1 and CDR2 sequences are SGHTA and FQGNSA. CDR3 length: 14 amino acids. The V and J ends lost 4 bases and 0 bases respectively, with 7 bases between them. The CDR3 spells CASSSDSSNQPQHF. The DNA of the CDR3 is TGTGCCAGCAGCTCCGACAGTAGCAATCAGCCCCAGCATTTT.

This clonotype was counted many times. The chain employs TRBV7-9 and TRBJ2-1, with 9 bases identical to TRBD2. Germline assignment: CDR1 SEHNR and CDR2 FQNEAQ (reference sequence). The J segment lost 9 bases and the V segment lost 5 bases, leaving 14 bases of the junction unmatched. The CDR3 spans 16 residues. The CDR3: CASSSSGSRLLGEQFF. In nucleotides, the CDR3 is TGTGCCAGCAGCAGTAGCGGGAGTCGTCTGTTGGGTGAGCAGTTCTTC.

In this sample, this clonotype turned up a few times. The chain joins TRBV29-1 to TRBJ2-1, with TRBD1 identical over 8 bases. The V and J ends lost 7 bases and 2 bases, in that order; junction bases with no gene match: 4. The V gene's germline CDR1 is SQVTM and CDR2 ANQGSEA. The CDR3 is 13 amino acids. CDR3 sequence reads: CSGGQVPYNEQFF. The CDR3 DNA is TGCAGCGGGGGACAGGTCCCCTACAATGAGCAGTTCTTC.

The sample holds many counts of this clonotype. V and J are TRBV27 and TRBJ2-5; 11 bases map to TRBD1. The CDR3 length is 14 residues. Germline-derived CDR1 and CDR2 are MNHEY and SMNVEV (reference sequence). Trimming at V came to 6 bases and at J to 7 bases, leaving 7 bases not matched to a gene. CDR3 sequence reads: CASRLGQGARTQYF. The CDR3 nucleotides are TGTGCCAGCAGGCTTGGACAGGGGGCTCGGACCCAGTACTTC.

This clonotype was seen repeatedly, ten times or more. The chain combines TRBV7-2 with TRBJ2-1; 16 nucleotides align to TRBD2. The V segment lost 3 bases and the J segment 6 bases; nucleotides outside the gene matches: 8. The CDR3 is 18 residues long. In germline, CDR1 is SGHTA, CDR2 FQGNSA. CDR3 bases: TGTGCCAGCAGCTTCGTGGGACTAGCGGGAGGGCAAGTCAATGAGCAGTTCTTC. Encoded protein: CASSFVGLAGGQVNEQFF. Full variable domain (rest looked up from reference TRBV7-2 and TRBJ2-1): GAGVSQSPSNKVTEKGKDVELRCDPISGHTALYWYRQSLGQGLEFLIYFQGNSAPDKSGLPSDRFSAERTGGSVSTLTIQRTQQEDSAVYLCASSFVGLAGGQVNEQFFGPGTRLTVL.

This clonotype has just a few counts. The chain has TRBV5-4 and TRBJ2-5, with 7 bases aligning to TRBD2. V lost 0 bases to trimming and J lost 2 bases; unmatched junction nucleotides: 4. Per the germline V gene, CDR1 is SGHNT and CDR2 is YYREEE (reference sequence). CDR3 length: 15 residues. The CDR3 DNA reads TGTGCCAGCAGCTTGGGGGGGGGGGAGCAAGAGACCCAGTACTTC. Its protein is CASSLGGGEQETQYF.

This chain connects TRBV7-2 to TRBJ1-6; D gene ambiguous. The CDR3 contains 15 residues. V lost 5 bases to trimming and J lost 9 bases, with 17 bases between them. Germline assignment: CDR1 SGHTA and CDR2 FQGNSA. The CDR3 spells CASSRGFKGSSPLHF. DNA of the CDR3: TGTGCCAGCAGCCGAGGGTTTAAAGGGAGTTCACCCCTCCACTTT.

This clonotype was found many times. The CDR3, as DNA: TGCAGTGCTAGCGGGAGTACGTTCGGTAGCACAGATACGCAGTATTTT. It codes for CSASGSTFGSTDTQYF. V is TRBV20-1 and J is TRBJ2-3, with D tentatively TRBD2 (6 bases). Germline V gene sequence: CDR1 DFQATT, CDR2 SNEGSKA (reference sequence). The CDR3 consists of 16 residues. V was shortened by 3 bases and J by 0 bases, with 16 bases between the two germline ends.

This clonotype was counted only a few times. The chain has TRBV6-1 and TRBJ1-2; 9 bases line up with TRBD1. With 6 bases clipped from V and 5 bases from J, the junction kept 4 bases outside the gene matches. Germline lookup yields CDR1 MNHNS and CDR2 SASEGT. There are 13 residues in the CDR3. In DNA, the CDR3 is TGTGCCAGCAGCAAACAGGGGGCGTATGGCTACACCTTC. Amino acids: CASSKQGAYGYTF.

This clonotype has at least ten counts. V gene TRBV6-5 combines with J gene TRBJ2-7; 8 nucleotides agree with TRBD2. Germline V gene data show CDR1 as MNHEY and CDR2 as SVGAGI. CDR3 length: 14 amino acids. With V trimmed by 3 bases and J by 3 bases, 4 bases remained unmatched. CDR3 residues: CASSYREGDYEQYF. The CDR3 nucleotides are TGTGCCAGCAGTTATCGGGAGGGGGACTACGAGCAGTACTTC.

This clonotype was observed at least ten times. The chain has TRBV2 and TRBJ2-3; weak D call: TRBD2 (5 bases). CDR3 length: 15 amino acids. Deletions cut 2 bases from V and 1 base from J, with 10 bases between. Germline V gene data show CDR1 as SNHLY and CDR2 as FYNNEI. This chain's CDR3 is CASSEWEWGTDTQYF. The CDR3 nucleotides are TGTGCCAGCAGTGAATGGGAGTGGGGCACAGATACGCAGTATTTT.

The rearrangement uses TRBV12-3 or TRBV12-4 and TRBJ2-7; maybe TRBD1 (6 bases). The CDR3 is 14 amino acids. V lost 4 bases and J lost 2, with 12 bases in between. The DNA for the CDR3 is TGTGCCAGCAGTTCGGACAGAGTAGCCTACGAGCAGTACTTC. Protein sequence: CASSSDRVAYEQYF.

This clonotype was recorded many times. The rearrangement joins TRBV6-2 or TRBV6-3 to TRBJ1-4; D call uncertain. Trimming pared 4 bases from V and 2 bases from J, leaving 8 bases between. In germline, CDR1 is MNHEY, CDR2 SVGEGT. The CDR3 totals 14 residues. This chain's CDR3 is CASSSIRTNEKLFF. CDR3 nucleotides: TGTGCCAGCAGTTCAATTCGGACTAATGAAAAACTGTTTTTT.